Each of the 31 T cell receptor beta chains below was sequenced from the same sample in a study of Graves' ophthalmopathy and Graves' hyperthyroidism. As the template, RNA transcripts were used to amplify TCR beta CDR3 regions. Amplification began with first-round RT-PCR using HTBI primers, then second-round multiplex PCR was performed. TCRdb passed the multiplex PCR reads through MiXCR, listing each CDR3 protein once. The sample shows about 600,000 distinct CDR3 sequences, approximately 37% of them seen only once. Material: peripheral blood or thyroid tissue (not recorded which). The receptors originated from an adult man with Graves' hyperthyroidism.

This clonotype was seen ten or more times. V and J are TRBV13 and TRBJ2-7; possibly TRBD2 for D (6 bases). Germline CDR1 and CDR2: PRHDT and FYEKMQ (reference sequence). V dropped 2 bases and J dropped 2 bases, with 10 bases sitting between them. This CDR3 region has 14 residues. The CDR3 loop reads CASSLTGDPYEQYF. The CDR3 nucleotides are TGTGCCAGCAGCTTAACGGGAGATCCCTACGAGCAGTACTTC.

To note about this clonotype: At one end the junction does not follow the germline gene, possibly because of a read error. J is TRBJ1-4 and V is TRBV20-1; 8 bases are shared with TRBD1. The germline V gene encodes CDR1 DFQATT and CDR2 SNEGSKA (reference sequence). CDR3 size: 11 residues. The CDR3 DNA reads as TGCAGTGGCACGACAGGGGTTGAACTGCTTTTT. Translation: CSGTTGVELLF.

This clonotype was observed a few times. This rearrangement joins TRBV11-2 to TRBJ2-5, with 11 bases lining up with TRBD2. There are 16 residues in the CDR3. Germline CDR1 and CDR2: SGHAT and FQNNGV. V dropped 5 bases and J dropped 2; count of bases not matched to a gene: 7. The CDR3 region is CASSPPSGRTQETQYF. CDR3 coding DNA: TGTGCCAGCAGCCCCCCTAGCGGGAGGACACAAGAGACCCAGTACTTC.

CDR3 protein: CASSLVGQGWAYEQYF. For the CDR3, the DNA is TGTGCCAGCAGCTTAGTAGGACAGGGGTGGGCCTACGAGCAGTACTTC. The chain is built from TRBV7-2 and TRBJ2-7, with 9 bases matching TRBD1. V shed 1 base and J 2 bases; nucleotides not matched to a gene: 6. The germline V gene encodes CDR1 SGHTA and CDR2 FQGNSA. The CDR3 runs to 16 residues.

The gene calls are TRBV18 and TRBJ2-7, with 9 bases that match TRBD1. The V gene's germline CDR1 is KGHSH and CDR2 LQKENI. V lost 4 bases, J lost 11 bases, and 6 bases stayed unmatched. This CDR3 region has 12 residues. The CDR3 loop reads CASSLGTGNEYF. The CDR3 nucleotides read TGTGCCAGCTCACTTGGGACAGGGAACGAGTACTTC.

This clonotype appeared once. The V gene is TRBV20-1, the J gene TRBJ1-1, with a tentative D call TRBD1 (5 bases). The CDR3 sequence is 13 residues long. Germline CDR1 DFQATT, CDR2 SNEGSKA (reference sequence). Trimming took off 5 bases at V and 7 bases at J, with 17 bases between the two ends. CDR3 in amino acids: CSAELGAEFEAFF. CDR3 in DNA: TGCAGTGCTGAGCTTGGGGCGGAGTTTGAAGCTTTCTTT.

This clonotype was observed many times. The J gene is TRBJ1-5, the V gene TRBV6-6, with D possibly being TRBD1 (5 bases). Germline CDR1 and CDR2: MNHNY and SVGAGI (reference sequence). There are 15 residues in the CDR3. Trimming cost V 0 bases and J 1 base, with 7 bases left between them. CDR3 amino acids: CASSYSRDSNQPQHF. The CDR3 DNA reads as TGTGCCAGCAGTTACTCTCGGGACAGCAATCAGCCCCAGCATTTT.

This clonotype showed up many times. The V call is TRBV19, the J call TRBJ2-7; 8 bases line up with TRBD1. CDR1 and CDR2 (germline): LNHDA, SQIVND (reference sequence). The CDR3 contains 13 residues. The trim removed 9 bases at V and 0 bases at J, leaving 4 bases unmatched. The CDR3, as DNA: TGTGCCAGCAGCACAGGGGGCTCCTACGAGCAGTACTTC. Its translation: CASSTGGSYEQYF.

The CDR3 reads CASSRDDYGYTF. In nucleotides, the CDR3 is TGTGCCAGCAGCCGGGACGACTATGGCTACACCTTC. This chain uses TRBV6-5 with TRBJ1-2; TRBD1 is a possible D gene (5 bases). The CDR3 is 12 amino acids. The V gene's germline CDR1 is MNHEY and CDR2 SVGAGI. With 6 bases removed from V and 3 bases from J, the gap between germline ends came to 8 bases.

This clonotype appeared a few times. The chain combines TRBV5-1 with TRBJ2-3, with 10 bases fitting TRBD2. This CDR3 region has 16 residues. Germline lookup yields CDR1 SGHRS and CDR2 YFSETQ. J was trimmed by 3 bases and V by 2 bases; bases with no gene match: 6. In DNA form, the CDR3 reads TGCGCCAGCAGCTTTGGTCTAGCGGGGGTGACAGATACGCAGTATTTT. It translates to CASSFGLAGVTDTQYF.

The chain couples TRBV5-1 to TRBJ2-3; 7 nucleotides match TRBD2. Trimming at V came to 0 bases and at J to 2 bases, leaving 6 bases not matched to a gene. Germline CDR1 is SGHRS and CDR2 is YFSETQ. The CDR3 spans 16 residues. CDR3 in amino acids: CASSLAVGRATDTQYF. The CDR3 bases are TGCGCCAGCAGCTTGGCGGTAGGGAGGGCCACAGATACGCAGTATTTT. Supplemented by reference TRBV5-1 and TRBJ2-3, the full variable domain reads KAGVTQTPRYLIKTRGQQVTLSCSPISGHRSVSWYQQTPGQGLQFLFEYFSETQRNKGNFPGRFSGRQFSNSRSEMNVSTLELGDSALYLCASSLAVGRATDTQYFGPGTRLTVL.

The table lists this clonotype with a count of one. This chain connects TRBV20-1 to TRBJ2-7; D could derive from TRBD1 or TRBD2 (9 bases each). The CDR3 is 16 residues long. V shed 4 bases and J shed 1 base, with 20 bases lying between them. CDR1 is DFQATT, CDR2 SNEGSKA, per germline (reference sequence). The CDR3 loop is CSAKTGGTSPSYEQYF. The CDR3 bases are TGCAGTGCTAAGACAGGGGGGACTAGCCCGTCCTACGAGCAGTACTTC.

Worth noting for this clonotype: A much bigger clone sits one base away, suggesting this may be a read error. The CDR3 reads CASSADRGQETQYF. CDR3 nucleotide sequence: TGTGCCAGCAGCGCCGACAGGGGGCAAGAGACCCAGTACTTC. J is TRBJ2-5 and V is TRBV7-8; the match to TRBD1 covers 9 bases. Germline V gene data show CDR1 as SGHVS and CDR2 as FQNEAQ. With 5 bases clipped from V and 2 bases from J, the junction kept 3 bases outside the gene matches. CDR3 length: 14 amino acids.

The V and J genes are TRBV2 and TRBJ1-2; no reliable D call. CDR1 SNHLY and CDR2 FYNNEI come from the germline V gene. V was shortened by 10 bases and J by 6 bases, with 9 bases between the two germline ends. There are 10 residues in the CDR3. CDR3 sequence: CANGWNGYTF. The CDR3 bases are TGTGCCAACGGATGGAATGGCTACACCTTC. Full variable domain (remainder filled in from reference TRBV2 and TRBJ1-2): EPEVTQTPSHQVTQMGQEVILRCVPISNHLYFYWYRQILGQKVEFLVSFYNNEISEKSEIFDDQFSVERPDGSNFTLKIRSTKLEDSAMYFCANGWNGYTFGSGTRLTVV.

This clonotype showed up many times. Germline and junction disagree at one end, which may indicate a read error. This chain connects TRBV13 to TRBJ2-7; D is perhaps TRBD1 (5 bases). The CDR3 consists of 14 residues. Germline loops: CDR1 PRHDT, CDR2 FYEKMQ (reference sequence). CDR3 sequence reads: CASGAVSSSYGQYF. The CDR3 bases are TGTGCCAGCGGGGCGGTCTCATCCTCCTACGGGCAGTACTTC.

This clonotype was counted only a few times. This chain connects TRBV4-1 to TRBJ1-2; TRBD1 aligns across 7 bases. Germline-derived CDR1 and CDR2 are MGHRA and YSYEKL. The CDR3 length is 12 residues. V was clipped by 2 bases and J by 7 bases; unmatched bases: 1. The CDR3 is CASSQSGGGYTF. CDR3 DNA sequence: TGCGCCAGCAGCCAATCAGGGGGTGGCTACACCTTC.

This sequence joins TRBV20-1 and TRBJ1-5; the match to TRBD1 covers 8 bases. V trimming: 4 bases; J trimming: 11 bases; junction bases outside the gene matches: 10. Germline V lookup: CDR1 DFQATT, CDR2 SNEGSKA (reference sequence). There are 13 residues in the CDR3. This CDR3 reads CSATAGGFETQHF. CDR3 nucleotides: TGCAGTGCTACGGCAGGGGGCTTTGAGACCCAGCATTTT.

This clonotype came up many times. The rearrangement joins TRBV5-1 to TRBJ1-1, with 9 bases lining up with TRBD1. This CDR3 is 15 amino acids long. J lost 4 bases, V lost 5 bases, and 9 bases had no gene match. The germline CDR1 and CDR2 sequences are SGHRS and YFSETQ. In DNA form, the CDR3 reads TGCGCCAGCAGATCAAGACAGGGGGATGGCACTGAAGCTTTCTTT. Its translation is CASRSRQGDGTEAFF.

The chain is built from TRBV7-9 and TRBJ2-7; maybe TRBD1 (5 bases). CDR3 length: 17 amino acids. CDR1 is SEHNR, CDR2 FQNEAQ, per germline (reference sequence). Trimming shortened V by 5 bases and J by 7 bases, and 27 bases separated the two germline ends. The CDR3 coding sequence is TGTGCCAGCAGCCTACCCCCGGCAGGGCAGGGCCTACGGGAGCAGTACTTC. It codes for CASSLPPAGQGLREQYF.

This clonotype was detected ten times or more. V is TRBV19 and J is TRBJ1-6; TRBD1 matches 8 bases. V lost 7 bases, J lost 9 bases, and 14 bases stayed unmatched. Germline V lookup: CDR1 LNHDA, CDR2 SQIVND (reference sequence). The CDR3 is 16 residues long. DNA of the CDR3: TGTGCCAGTACCTCGGAGCCGGGACAGGCTATTTCACCCCTCCACTTT. This translates into CASTSEPGQAISPLHF. Looking up the rest from reference TRBV19 and TRBJ1-6 gives the full variable domain: DGGITQSPKYLFRKEGQNVTLSCEQNLNHDAMYWYRQDPGQGLRLIYYSQIVNDFQKGDIAEGYSVSREKKESFPLTVTSAQKNPTAFYLCASTSEPGQAISPLHFGNGTRLTVT.

This clonotype was seen at least ten times. This rearrangement joins TRBV7-9 to TRBJ1-6; no firm D call. Trimming took 1 base from V and 11 from J, leaving 9 bases between them. The V gene's germline CDR1 is SEHNR and CDR2 FQNEAQ (reference sequence). The CDR3 extends over 13 amino acids. The DNA of the CDR3 is TGTGCCAGCAGCTTAGATGGCGGGACACCCCTCCACTTT. The encoded protein is CASSLDGGTPLHF.

This clonotype was counted ten times or more. The chain recombines TRBV5-8 with TRBJ1-4; D remains unclear. CDR1 SGHTS and CDR2 YDEGEE come from the germline V gene. Deletions cut 0 bases from V and 0 bases from J, with 6 bases between. There are 15 residues in the CDR3. The CDR3 nucleotides read TGTGCCAGCAGCTTGGATGCGTCAACTAATGAAAAACTGTTTTTT. Translation: CASSLDASTNEKLFF.

The chain recombines TRBV10-3 with TRBJ2-7; D unclear. V dropped 4 bases and J dropped 3 bases, with 10 bases sitting between them. The V gene's germline CDR1 is ENHRY and CDR2 SYGVKD. This CDR3 region has 13 residues. CDR3 protein: CAISAEIDYEQYF. The CDR3 bases are TGTGCCATCAGTGCCGAGATTGACTACGAGCAGTACTTC.

This clonotype has at least ten counts. The rearrangement uses TRBV7-9 and TRBJ2-5; no definite D call. The V and J ends lost 5 bases and 0 bases respectively, with 13 bases between them. In germline, CDR1 is SEHNR, CDR2 FQNEAQ (reference sequence). CDR3 length equals 15 residues. The CDR3 loop is CASSPTWSDQETQYF. Here the CDR3 DNA reads TGTGCCAGCAGCCCGACATGGTCGGACCAAGAGACCCAGTACTTC.

This clonotype was recorded at least ten times. The chain uses TRBV7-2 and TRBJ1-3; D is unresolved. The germline V gene encodes CDR1 SGHTA and CDR2 FQGNSA. The CDR3 has 14 amino acids. Trimming took 5 bases from V and 0 from J, leaving 8 bases between them. CDR3: CASSPSISGNTIYF. Here the CDR3 DNA reads TGTGCCAGCAGCCCGAGTATCTCTGGAAACACCATATATTTT.

V gene TRBV20-1 combines with J gene TRBJ1-6, with TRBD1 identical over 8 bases. V was pared by 5 bases and J by 6 bases, with 6 bases of the junction left unmatched. CDR1 and CDR2 from the germline V gene are DFQATT and SNEGSKA (reference sequence). The CDR3 totals 14 residues. The CDR3 loop is CSADRGPTNSPLHF. CDR3 in DNA: TGCAGTGCTGACAGGGGACCGACTAATTCACCCCTCCACTTT.

The rearrangement uses TRBV13 and TRBJ2-7; 16 nucleotides agree with TRBD2. V was pared by 5 bases and J by 1 base, with 5 bases of the junction left unmatched. The CDR3 runs 17 residues. Per the germline V gene, CDR1 is PRHDT and CDR2 is FYEKMQ (reference sequence). CDR3 protein: CASSPGTSGRASYEQYF. The CDR3 DNA reads TGTGCCAGCAGCCCCGGGACTAGCGGGAGGGCATCCTACGAGCAGTACTTC. The whole variable domain, filled in from reference TRBV13 and TRBJ2-7, reads AAGVIQSPRHLIKEKRETATLKCYPIPRHDTVYWYQQGPGQDPQFLISFYEKMQSDKGSIPDRFSAQQFSDYHSELNMSSLELGDSALYFCASSPGTSGRASYEQYFGPGTRLTVT.

The chain recombines TRBV30 with TRBJ1-1, with D possibly TRBD1 on 5 matching bases. The germline CDR1 and CDR2 sequences are GTSNPN and SVGIG (reference sequence). There are 11 residues in the CDR3. V lost 2 bases and J lost 11, with 12 bases in between. Here the CDR3 DNA reads TGTGCCTGGAGTAACCAGGGACCGGCTTTCTTT. Protein sequence: CAWSNQGPAFF.

The V call is TRBV5-1, the J call TRBJ2-3; D is unresolved. V dropped 2 bases and J dropped 4 bases, with 14 bases sitting between them. The V gene's germline CDR1 is SGHRS and CDR2 YFSETQ. There are 15 residues in the CDR3. The CDR3 region is CASSFSQAEADTQYF. DNA of the CDR3: TGCGCCAGCAGCTTCTCTCAGGCAGAGGCAGATACGCAGTATTTT.

In DNA, the CDR3 is TGTGCCAGCAGTTTACCGGACAGGGGGCCGAATTCACCCCTCCACTTT. It encodes CASSLPDRGPNSPLHF. The chain uses TRBV28 and TRBJ1-6; 11 bases are shared with TRBD1. Germline V gene sequence: CDR1 MDHEN, CDR2 SYDVKM. Trimming removed 2 bases from V and 7 bases from J; junction bases left unmatched: 4. This CDR3 comprises 16 residues.

This clonotype came up once. CDR3 in DNA: TGCAGTGCTAGTGGCCTTGGGGACCAGGTGAACACTGAAGCTTTCTTT. Translated: CSASGLGDQVNTEAFF. The genes are TRBV20-1 and TRBJ1-1; maybe TRBD1 (5 bases). The CDR3 length is 16 residues. V was pared by 3 bases and J by 0 bases, with 17 bases between. Germline CDR1 is DFQATT and CDR2 is SNEGSKA (reference sequence).